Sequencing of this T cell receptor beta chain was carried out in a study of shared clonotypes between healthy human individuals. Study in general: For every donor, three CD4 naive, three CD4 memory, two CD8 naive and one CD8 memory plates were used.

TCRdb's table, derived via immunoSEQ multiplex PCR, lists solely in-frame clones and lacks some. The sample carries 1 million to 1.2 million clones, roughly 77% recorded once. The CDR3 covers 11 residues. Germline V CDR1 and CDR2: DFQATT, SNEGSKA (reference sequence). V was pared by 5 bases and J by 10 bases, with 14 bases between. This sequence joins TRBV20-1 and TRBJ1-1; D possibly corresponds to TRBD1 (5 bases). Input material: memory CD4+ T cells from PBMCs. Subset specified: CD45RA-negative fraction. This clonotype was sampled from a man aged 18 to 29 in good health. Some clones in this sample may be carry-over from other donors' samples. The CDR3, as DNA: TGCAGTGCTCCAATGACAGATCGAGCTTTCTTT. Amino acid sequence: CSAPMTDRAFF.